A single T cell receptor (beta chain) is shown here with its context. Followed longitudinally, the Seattle patients had been enrolled during active infection. The length of the CDR3 is 17 residues. V lost 4 bases, J lost 4 bases, and 7 bases stayed unmatched. CDR1 is LGHDT, CDR2 YNNKEL, per germline (reference sequence). The sample is drawn from a study of blood T cell repertoires in COVID-19. Original analysis: Amplification of reference gene primers was used by the study to estimate nucleated cell counts. This table comes from immunoSEQ multiplex PCR, and its TCRdb copy is limited to in-frame clones, with some not included. V, J and clone size reflect that table, while D and trimming were determined from the DNA. The sample shows 100,000 to 150,000 clones, 80% to 95% of them seen only once.

The sequence was obtained from a man in his fifties with COVID-19, enrolled during active disease. What was sequenced was peripheral blood. The rearrangement joins TRBV3-1 (or the pseudogene TRBV3-2) to TRBJ2-1; TRBD2 matches 13 bases. CDR3 coding DNA: TGTGCCAGCAGCCCGGGACTAGCGGGAATACAGTACAATGAGCAGTTCTTC. Its translation: CASSPGLAGIQYNEQFF.